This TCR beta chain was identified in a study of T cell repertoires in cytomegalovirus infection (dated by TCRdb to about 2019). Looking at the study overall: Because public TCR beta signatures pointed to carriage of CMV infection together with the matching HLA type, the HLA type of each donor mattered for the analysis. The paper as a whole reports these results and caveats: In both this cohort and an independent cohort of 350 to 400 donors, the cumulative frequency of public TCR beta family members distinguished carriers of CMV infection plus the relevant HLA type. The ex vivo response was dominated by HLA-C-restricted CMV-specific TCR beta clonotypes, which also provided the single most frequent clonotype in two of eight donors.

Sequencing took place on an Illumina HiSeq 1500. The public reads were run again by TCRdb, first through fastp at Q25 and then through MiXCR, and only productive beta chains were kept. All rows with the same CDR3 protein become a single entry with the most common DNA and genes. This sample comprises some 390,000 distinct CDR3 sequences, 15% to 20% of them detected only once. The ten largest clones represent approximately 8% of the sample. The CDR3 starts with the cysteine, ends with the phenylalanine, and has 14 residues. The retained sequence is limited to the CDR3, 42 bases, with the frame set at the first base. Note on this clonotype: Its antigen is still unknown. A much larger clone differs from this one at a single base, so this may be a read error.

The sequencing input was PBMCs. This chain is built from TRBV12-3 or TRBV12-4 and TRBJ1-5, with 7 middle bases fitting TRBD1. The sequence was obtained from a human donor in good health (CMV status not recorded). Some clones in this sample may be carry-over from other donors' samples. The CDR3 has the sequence CAGSYGQGNQPQHF. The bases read TGTGCCGGCAGCTATGGACAGGGCAATCAGCCCCAGCATTTT.